The 29 T cell receptor beta chains presented below share a single source sample, sequenced in a study of blood T cell repertoires in COVID-19. Here immunoSEQ multiplex PCR was the method, and the copy in TCRdb shows in-frame clones only, minus some. The sample yields approximately 94,000 clones, about 90% seen once. The sequenced sample was peripheral blood. These receptors all stem from a woman aged 45-65 years in a cohort sampled during active COVID-19.

The DNA for the CDR3 is TGTGCCAGTAGTACCGGACAGGGCAGCAATCAGCCCCAGCATTTT. It codes for CASSTGQGSNQPQHF. The chain links TRBV19 to TRBJ1-5, with TRBD1 identical over 8 bases. The CDR3 covers 15 residues. The junction had 3 bases not matched to a gene; V was cut back by 4 bases and J by 1 base. Germline values: CDR1 LNHDA, CDR2 SQIVND (reference sequence). Looking up the rest from reference TRBV19 and TRBJ1-5 gives the full variable domain: DGGITQSPKYLFRKEGQNVTLSCEQNLNHDAMYWYRQDPGQGLRLIYYSQIVNDFQKGDIAEGYSVSREKKESFPLTVTSAQKNPTAFYLCASSTGQGSNQPQHFGDGTRLSIL.

The V and J genes are TRBV7-9 and TRBJ2-1; 7 bases are a match to TRBD2. V trimming: 6 bases; J trimming: 6 bases; junction bases outside the gene matches: 11. The CDR3 is 15 residues long. The germline V gene encodes CDR1 SEHNR and CDR2 FQNEAQ (reference sequence). In DNA, the CDR3 is TGTGCCAGCAGTCGTCAGGGAGGGTCTGGCAATGAGCAGTTCTTC. Its protein is CASSRQGGSGNEQFF.

The chain recombines TRBV6-6 with TRBJ1-5; possibly TRBD1 for D (6 bases). This CDR3 contains 13 residues. Germline assignment: CDR1 MNHNY and CDR2 SVGAGI (reference sequence). Trimming removed 8 bases at V and 4 bases at J, with 12 bases between. The CDR3 nucleotides are TGTGCCAGCTCCAGGGGCCTAAATCAGCCCCAGCATTTT. It yields the protein CASSRGLNQPQHF.

This clone was detected only once. The genes are TRBV28 and TRBJ1-5, with TRBD1 matching 7 bases. This CDR3 is 14 amino acids long. The J segment lost 6 bases and the V segment lost 6 bases, leaving 8 bases of the junction unmatched. Per the germline V gene, CDR1 is MDHEN and CDR2 is SYDVKM. The DNA for the CDR3 is TGTGCCAGCAGACAGGGACAGTACCTTCAGCCCCAGCATTTT. Translation: CASRQGQYLQPQHF.

This chain uses TRBV2 with TRBJ1-6, with D unclear. Trimming pared 6 bases from V and 1 base from J, leaving 10 bases between. The CDR3 consists of 15 residues. Germline CDR1 SNHLY, CDR2 FYNNEI. CDR3 DNA: TGTGCCAGCAGAGTTGACATATCCTATAATTCACCCCTCCACTTT. This encodes CASRVDISYNSPLHF.

This clone was observed once. The J gene is TRBJ1-1, the V gene TRBV5-1; D is ambiguous. The germline V gene encodes CDR1 SGHRS and CDR2 YFSETQ. V lost 0 bases to trimming and J lost 1 base, with 13 bases between them. CDR3 size: 16 residues. The CDR3 is CASSLEAGGWNTEAFF. CDR3 in DNA: TGCGCCAGCAGCTTGGAGGCAGGTGGTTGGAACACTGAAGCTTTCTTT.

V and J are TRBV25-1 and TRBJ1-2; 8 bases are shared with TRBD1. The germline gives CDR1 MGHDK, CDR2 SYGVNS. Germline trimming cut 3 bases from V and 6 bases from J; bases unmatched to any gene: 9. CDR3 size: 15 residues. Here the CDR3 DNA reads TGTGCCAGCAGTGACAACCTCGGACAGGGCAATGGCTACACCTTC. This codes for CASSDNLGQGNGYTF.

This chain's CDR3 is CASNQLYEQYF. CDR3 nucleotide sequence: TGTGCCAGCAATCAACTCTACGAGCAGTACTTC. The V gene is TRBV2, the J gene TRBJ2-7; D unresolved. The CDR3 is 11 residues long. In germline, CDR1 is SNHLY, CDR2 FYNNEI. V lost 7 bases and J lost 3, with 7 bases in between.

This chain links TRBV11-2 with TRBJ2-1; 13 bases map to TRBD2. The CDR3 runs to 17 residues. Trimming took 5 bases from V and 4 from J; bases not matched to a gene: 8. CDR1 is SGHAT, CDR2 FQNNGV, per germline. CDR3 region: CASSPRLAGGLYNEQFF. The DNA for the CDR3 is TGTGCCAGCAGCCCTAGACTAGCGGGAGGCCTTTACAATGAGCAGTTCTTC.

The chain recombines TRBV11-2 with TRBJ2-5; no clear D. Trimming removed 2 bases at V and 2 bases at J, with 12 bases between. Germline V gene lookup returns CDR1 SGHAT and CDR2 FQNNGV. The CDR3 sequence is 15 residues long. The CDR3 is CASSLNTVLQETQYF. The CDR3 DNA follows: TGTGCCAGCAGCTTAAACACAGTCCTACAAGAGACCCAGTACTTC.

The rearrangement links TRBV11-3 to TRBJ2-1, with 7 bases matching TRBD1. CDR3 length: 16 residues. J was trimmed by 2 bases and V by 6 bases; bases with no gene match: 10. Germline CDR1 reads SGHNT; CDR2 reads YENEEA. This chain's CDR3 is CASRQWDSEPYNEQFF. CDR3 coding DNA: TGTGCCAGCAGGCAGTGGGACAGTGAACCCTACAATGAGCAGTTCTTC.

CDR3 sequence (DNA): TGTGCCAGCAGTTATGACAGGGGCAATTCACCCCTCCACTTT. This encodes CASSYDRGNSPLHF. This rearrangement joins TRBV6-6 to TRBJ1-6; 8 nucleotides match TRBD1. After removal of 3 bases from V and 7 bases from J, the junction contained 2 bases not matched to a gene. The V gene's germline CDR1 is MNHNY and CDR2 SVGAGI (reference sequence). CDR3 length: 14 residues.

This rearrangement joins TRBV6-2 or TRBV6-3 to TRBJ2-7; 8 bases line up with TRBD1. There are 16 residues in the CDR3. Trimming cost V 2 bases and J 6 bases; bases outside gene matches: 12. Germline V CDR1 and CDR2: MNHEY, SVGEGT. CDR3 residues: CASSYTKGQVASEQYF. In nucleotides, the CDR3 is TGTGCCAGCAGTTACACAAAGGGACAGGTGGCCTCCGAGCAGTACTTC.

The chain recombines TRBV19 with TRBJ2-2; TRBD2 matches at 7 bases. The CDR3 length is 14 residues. CDR1 is LNHDA, CDR2 SQIVND, per germline (reference sequence). The J segment lost 5 bases and the V segment lost 3 bases, leaving 3 bases of the junction unmatched. CDR3 in DNA: TGTGCCAGTAGTATCCAAGCGGGGACCGGGGAGCTGTTTTTT. Amino acids: CASSIQAGTGELFF.

The table lists this clone with a count of one. J is TRBJ1-2 and V is TRBV5-4; D is ambiguous. CDR1 is SGHNT, CDR2 YYREEE, per germline (reference sequence). This CDR3 has 14 amino acids. V was cut by 4 bases and J by 2 bases, with 12 bases left in between. The CDR3 bases are TGTGCCAGCAGCCTGGGTGGAGACAACTATGGCTACACCTTC. Protein sequence: CASSLGGDNYGYTF.

This chain uses TRBV18 with TRBJ1-5; possibly TRBD1 for D (6 bases). Germline values: CDR1 KGHSH, CDR2 LQKENI. The CDR3 covers 15 residues. V lost 0 bases, J lost 1 base, and 7 bases lay in between. CDR3 DNA sequence: TGTGCCAGCTCACCACCGGGGGCAAGCAATCAGCCCCAGCATTTT. It is translated as CASSPPGASNQPQHF.

CDR3 DNA: TGTGCCAGCAGTCGCGACAAAAGCGGGCCCTACGAGCAGTACTTC. This gives the protein CASSRDKSGPYEQYF. The V and J genes are TRBV6-5 and TRBJ2-7; a possible D gene is TRBD2 (6 bases). V shed 5 bases and J shed 2 bases, with 16 bases lying between them. In germline, CDR1 is MNHEY, CDR2 SVGAGI. The CDR3 length is 15 residues.

The rearrangement joins TRBV6-5 to TRBJ1-4; unclear D gene. With 2 bases removed from V and 8 bases from J, the gap between germline ends came to 12 bases. CDR1 is MNHEY and CDR2 is SVGAGI in the germline V gene. The CDR3 is made up of 14 amino acids. The CDR3 sequence: CASSYRGSREKLFF. Here the CDR3 DNA reads TGTGCCAGCAGTTACCGAGGGTCCCGCGAAAAACTGTTTTTT.

This chain uses TRBV7-9 with TRBJ2-5; TRBD2 agrees at 7 bases. The V gene's germline CDR1 is SEHNR and CDR2 FQNEAQ (reference sequence). The CDR3 contains 14 residues. The V gene end was trimmed by 5 bases and the J gene end by 1 base; junction bases not matched to a gene: 4. CDR3 sequence: CASSRGGSQETQYF. In nucleotides, the CDR3 is TGTGCCAGCAGCCGGGGAGGGAGCCAAGAGACCCAGTACTTC.

This chain links TRBV19 with TRBJ1-2; unclear D gene. V dropped 9 bases and J dropped 6 bases, with 14 bases sitting between them. Germline V lookup: CDR1 LNHDA, CDR2 SQIVND (reference sequence). The CDR3 consists of 12 residues. CDR3 sequence: CASGRPRNGYTF. CDR3 nucleotide sequence: TGTGCCAGCGGGAGGCCCCGGAATGGCTACACCTTC.

V and J are TRBV4-2 and TRBJ1-1; possibly TRBD1 for D (5 bases). Trimming removed 1 base from V and 6 bases from J, with 18 bases in between. Per germline, CDR1 LGHNA and CDR2 YNFKEQ. This CDR3 is built from 16 residues. In DNA, the CDR3 is TGTGCCAGCAGCCAAGCCGTCACAGGTAATGGGGCTGAAGCTTTCTTT. It specifies CASSQAVTGNGAEAFF.

This chain joins TRBV10-3 and TRBJ2-2, with 8 bases matching TRBD1. V lost 1 base and J lost 3; bases outside the gene matches: 7. CDR1 ENHRY and CDR2 SYGVKD come from the germline V gene. The CDR3 has 17 residues. The CDR3 bases are TGTGCCATCAGTGAGTTGGCCGGGACAGGCGACACCGGGGAGCTGTTTTTT. Translation gives CAISELAGTGDTGELFF.

The chain combines TRBV19 with TRBJ2-7, with TRBD1 identical over 8 bases. Germline values: CDR1 LNHDA, CDR2 SQIVND (reference sequence). Trimming cost V 3 bases and J 4 bases; bases outside gene matches: 5. This CDR3 is built from 14 residues. Here the CDR3 reads CASSIPGGLYEQYF. In nucleotides, the CDR3 is TGTGCCAGTAGTATCCCAGGGGGCCTATACGAGCAGTACTTC. Supplemented by reference TRBV19 and TRBJ2-7, the full variable domain reads DGGITQSPKYLFRKEGQNVTLSCEQNLNHDAMYWYRQDPGQGLRLIYYSQIVNDFQKGDIAEGYSVSREKKESFPLTVTSAQKNPTAFYLCASSIPGGLYEQYFGPGTRLTVT.

This chain links TRBV27 with TRBJ1-6; D is perhaps TRBD1 (6 bases). Trimming shortened V by 3 bases and J by 9 bases, and 15 bases separated the two germline ends. Looked up from germline, CDR1 is MNHEY and CDR2 is SMNVEV (reference sequence). The CDR3 runs 15 residues. CDR3 sequence (DNA): TGTGCCAGCAGTTTCCTCCAGGGGTTCCGTTCACCCCTCCACTTT. Amino acids: CASSFLQGFRSPLHF.

This sequence joins TRBV6-5 and TRBJ2-7; 10 bases align to TRBD1. CDR3 length equals 15 residues. Per germline, CDR1 MNHEY and CDR2 SVGAGI. V lost 6 bases to trimming and J lost 5 bases; unmatched junction nucleotides: 10. The CDR3 sequence: CASRPSGTGANEQYF. The CDR3 coding sequence is TGTGCCAGCAGACCTTCCGGGACAGGGGCTAACGAGCAGTACTTC.

The chain couples TRBV18 to TRBJ2-7; TRBD1 agrees at 7 bases. CDR3 length equals 14 residues. CDR1 KGHSH and CDR2 LQKENI come from the germline V gene. J was trimmed by 2 bases and V by 5 bases; bases with no gene match: 6. The CDR3 sequence is CASSSGQQTYEQYF. For the CDR3, the DNA is TGTGCCAGCTCATCGGGACAGCAAACCTACGAGCAGTACTTC.

The chain links TRBV3-1 (or the pseudogene TRBV3-2) to TRBJ2-5; 7 positions agree with TRBD1. The V and J ends lost 4 bases and 1 base, in that order; junction bases with no gene match: 9. This CDR3 has 16 amino acids. Germline CDR1 reads LGHDT; CDR2 reads YNNKEL (reference sequence). The CDR3 sequence is CASSLTQAGGQETQYF. The CDR3 DNA follows: TGTGCCAGCAGCCTAACTCAGGCAGGGGGCCAAGAGACCCAGTACTTC.

The V and J genes are TRBV6-6 and TRBJ1-4, with a weak D call TRBD1 (5 bases). The germline V gene has CDR1 MNHNY and CDR2 SVGAGI (reference sequence). Deletions cut 6 bases from V and 10 bases from J, with 18 bases between. The CDR3 totals 14 residues. The CDR3 loop reads CASSLRDGGGKLFF. CDR3 DNA: TGTGCCAGCAGCCTAAGGGACGGGGGTGGAAAACTGTTTTTT.

The chain recombines TRBV6-5 with TRBJ2-4; 7 bases fit TRBD1. Germline assignment: CDR1 MNHEY and CDR2 SVGAGI. V lost 2 bases and J lost 1; bases outside the gene matches: 5. There are 16 residues in the CDR3. The CDR3 sequence: CASSYPPTGAKNIQYF. As DNA, the CDR3 is TGTGCCAGCAGTTACCCCCCGACAGGGGCCAAAAACATTCAGTACTTC.